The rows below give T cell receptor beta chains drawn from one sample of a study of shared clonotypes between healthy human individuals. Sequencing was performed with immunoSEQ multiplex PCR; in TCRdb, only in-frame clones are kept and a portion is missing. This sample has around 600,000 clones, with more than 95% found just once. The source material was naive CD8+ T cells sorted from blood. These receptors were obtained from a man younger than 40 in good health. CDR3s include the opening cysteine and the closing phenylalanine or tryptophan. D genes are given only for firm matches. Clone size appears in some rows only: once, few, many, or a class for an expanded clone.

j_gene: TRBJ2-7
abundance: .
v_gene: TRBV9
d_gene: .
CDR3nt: TGTGCCAGCAGCGGACAGACCTACGAGCAGTACTTC
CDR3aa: CASSGQTYEQYF

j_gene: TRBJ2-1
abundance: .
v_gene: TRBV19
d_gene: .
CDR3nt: TGTGCCAGTAACAGCGGCTACAATGAGCAGTTCTTC
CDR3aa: CASNSGYNEQFF

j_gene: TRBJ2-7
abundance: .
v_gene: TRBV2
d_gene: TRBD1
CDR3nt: TGTGCCAGCAGAAACCGGGACAGGGGGCCTTCACAGTACTTC
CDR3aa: CASRNRDRGPSQYF

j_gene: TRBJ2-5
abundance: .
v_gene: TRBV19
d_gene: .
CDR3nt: TGTGCCAGTAGTATTTCTTCGTCGGGGACCCAGTACTTC
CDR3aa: CASSISSSGTQYF

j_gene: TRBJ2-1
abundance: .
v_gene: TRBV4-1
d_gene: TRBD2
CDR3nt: TGCGCCAGCAGCCAAGGACTAGCTTTCGGAGATGAGCAGTTCTTC
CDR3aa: CASSQGLAFGDEQFF

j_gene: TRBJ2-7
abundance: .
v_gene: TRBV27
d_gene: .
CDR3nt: TGTGCCAGCAGTTTATACACGGGACACCTGTGGGAGCAGTACTTC
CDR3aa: CASSLYTGHLWEQYF

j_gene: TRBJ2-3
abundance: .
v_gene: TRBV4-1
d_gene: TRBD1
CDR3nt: TGCGCCAGCAGCCAGGGACAGGAGGGTACGCAGTATTTT
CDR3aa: CASSQGQEGTQYF

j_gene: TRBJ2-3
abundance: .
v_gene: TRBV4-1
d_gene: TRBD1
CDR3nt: TGCGCCAGCAGCCCGACCCGGACAGGGGGCGCAGATACGCAGTATTTT
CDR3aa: CASSPTRTGGADTQYF

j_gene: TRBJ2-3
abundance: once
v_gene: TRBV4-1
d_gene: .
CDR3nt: TGCGCCAGCAGCCATCATGGCACAGATACGCAGTATTTT
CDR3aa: CASSHHGTDTQYF

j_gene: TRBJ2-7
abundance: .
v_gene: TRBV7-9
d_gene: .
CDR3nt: TGTGCCAGCAGCCAACTCAACGATTACGAGCAGTACTTC
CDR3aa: CASSQLNDYEQYF

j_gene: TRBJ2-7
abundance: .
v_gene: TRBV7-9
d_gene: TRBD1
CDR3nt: TGTGCCAGCAGCTGGGGACAGGCTCTAGACTACGAGCAGTACTTC
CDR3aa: CASSWGQALDYEQYF